This T cell receptor beta chain was retrieved from a study of blood T cell repertoires in COVID-19. Study in general: Acute-phase and convalescent COVID-19 samples originated in the United States, Italy and Spain.

Assay used: immunoSEQ multiplex PCR; TCRdb lists only in-frame clones, some missing. The table shows approximately 120,000 clones, with over 75% occurring only once. Followed longitudinally, the Seattle patients had been enrolled during active infection. The CDR3 consists of 17 residues. Germline V gene sequence: CDR1 SGHVS, CDR2 FQNEAQ. V gave up 1 base and J gave up 0 bases, with 16 bases separating them. Sample: peripheral blood. This TCR was recovered from a young man with COVID-19, enrolled during active disease. The chain links TRBV7-8 to TRBJ2-7; a possible D gene is TRBD2 (6 bases). CDR3 sequence: CASSLVVRRESSYEQYF. CDR3 DNA sequence: TGTGCCAGCAGCTTAGTGGTCCGGCGGGAAAGCTCCTACGAGCAGTACTTC.